The 27 T cell receptor beta chains reported below all come from one sample, sequenced in a study of neurological immune-mediated disorders. Indicated time point: longitudinal time-point 1 (baseline). In TCRdb, the 5' RACE reads were re-called with MiXCR into one record per CDR3 protein. The sample records 70,000 to 75,000 distinct CDR3 sequences, approximately 15% being singletons. The sample consisted of PBMCs. All receptors derive from a female donor with HTLV-1-associated myelopathy (HAM/TSP).

To note about this clonotype: This may stem from a read error, because a much larger clone lies one nucleotide away. The chain carries TRBV28 and TRBJ2-2; D gene ambiguous. V lost 5 bases to trimming and J lost 9 bases, with 19 bases between them. CDR1 and CDR2 from the germline V gene are MDHEN and SYDVKM. There are 15 residues in the CDR3. In DNA form, the CDR3 reads TGTGCCAGCAGTGCGGCCCGGAGCTGGACCCGGGAGCTGTTTTTT. This codes for CASSAARSWTRELFF.

This clonotype appeared many times. The V call is TRBV20-1, the J call TRBJ2-7, with D maybe TRBD2 (6 bases). The CDR3 is 13 amino acids. V was trimmed by 1 base and J by 7 bases, leaving 14 bases between them. The germline CDR1 and CDR2 sequences are DFQATT and SNEGSKA (reference sequence). The CDR3 protein is CSARGRVEGEQYF. The CDR3 bases are TGCAGTGCTAGAGGCAGGGTGGAGGGGGAGCAGTACTTC.

This clonotype has at least ten counts. This chain links TRBV20-1 with TRBJ2-3, with D uncertain. Germline CDR1 and CDR2: DFQATT and SNEGSKA (reference sequence). V was trimmed by 6 bases and J by 4 bases, leaving 11 bases between them. The CDR3 extends over 12 amino acids. The CDR3 nucleotides are TGCAGTGCGGAAGTGGTTGCAGATACGCAGTATTTT. Translated, it gives CSAEVVADTQYF.

This clonotype was counted at least ten times. At one end, the junction sequence differs from germline, possibly due to a read error. The chain links TRBV5-1 to TRBJ2-1; D is unclear. CDR3 length equals 12 residues. Germline V gene sequence: CDR1 SGHRS, CDR2 YFSETQ. The CDR3 DNA reads as TGCGCCAGCAACTTGCCCAGCAATGAGCAGTTCTTC. It yields the protein CASNLPSNEQFF.

The chain recombines TRBV24-1 with TRBJ2-3, with a tentative D call TRBD1 (6 bases). Germline lookup yields CDR1 KGHDR and CDR2 SFDVKD. Trimming cost V 2 bases and J 4 bases, with 12 bases left between them. There are 15 residues in the CDR3. The CDR3 coding sequence is TGTGCCACCAGTGATTCAAGGACAGTAGCAGATACGCAGTATTTT. Its translation: CATSDSRTVADTQYF.

In its sample, this clonotype was seen many times. The rearrangement links TRBV10-2 to TRBJ1-1; TRBD1 aligns across 10 bases. The V segment lost 6 bases and the J segment 4 bases; nucleotides outside the gene matches: 5. The CDR3 has 14 amino acids. CDR1 and CDR2 (germline): WSHSY, SAAADI. CDR3 coding DNA: TGCGCCAGCAGACAGACAGGGGGCCTCACTGAAGCTTTCTTT. It is translated as CASRQTGGLTEAFF.

This clonotype was counted ten times or more. This rearrangement joins TRBV5-6 to TRBJ2-1, with no clear D. Germline CDR1 is SGHDT and CDR2 is YYEEEE. V lost 1 base to trimming and J lost 6 bases, with 8 bases between them. This CDR3 comprises 13 residues. CDR3 protein: CASSLTGFNEQFF. DNA for the CDR3: TGTGCCAGCAGCTTGACCGGATTCAATGAGCAGTTCTTC.

The DNA for the CDR3 is TGCGCCAGCAGCCAAGATTTAGGAACGAACTATGGCTACACCTTC. Protein product: CASSQDLGTNYGYTF. The V call is TRBV4-3, the J call TRBJ1-2; no firm D call. The germline V and J ends were trimmed by 0 bases and 2 bases, with 10 bases remaining between them. The CDR3 loop spans 15 amino acids. Per germline, CDR1 LGHNA and CDR2 YSLEER.

V gene TRBV7-2 combines with J gene TRBJ2-5, with 14 nucleotides matching TRBD2. V shed 0 bases and J 4 bases; nucleotides not matched to a gene: 7. This CDR3 has 18 amino acids. Germline assignment: CDR1 SGHTA and CDR2 FQGNSA. This chain's CDR3 is CASSLARTSGGYLETQYF. CDR3 nucleotides: TGTGCCAGCAGCTTAGCTCGGACTAGCGGGGGGTACCTAGAGACCCAGTACTTC.

Many counts were recorded for this clonotype. The V and J genes are TRBV29-1 and TRBJ2-3, with D perhaps TRBD1 (6 bases). Germline V gene lookup returns CDR1 SQVTM and CDR2 ANQGSEA. Trimming left V 3 bases short and J 1 base short, with 14 bases between. CDR3 length: 15 residues. The CDR3 region is CSVDIRGSRTDTQYF. The CDR3 bases are TGCAGCGTTGACATTAGGGGGTCCCGCACAGATACGCAGTATTTT.

This clonotype was detected only a few times. The chain is built from TRBV20-1 and TRBJ2-5; TRBD1 aligns across 7 bases. Germline CDR1 and CDR2: DFQATT and SNEGSKA (reference sequence). Unmatched junction bases numbered 12, after V lost 4 bases and J lost 4 bases. This CDR3 has 15 amino acids. The CDR3 region has the DNA TGCAGTGCTACCGAACAGGGGATTGGGGGAGAGACCCAGTACTTC. It is translated as CSATEQGIGGETQYF.

This clonotype was found many times. The chain recombines TRBV7-3 with TRBJ2-1; D uncertain. This CDR3 has 16 residues. Trimming shortened V by 2 bases and J by 1 base, and 12 bases separated the two germline ends. Germline V gene sequence: CDR1 SGHTA, CDR2 FQGTGA. This chain's CDR3 is CASSLFRTESYNEQFF. In DNA, the CDR3 is TGTGCCAGCAGCTTATTCAGAACAGAATCCTACAATGAGCAGTTCTTC.

At least ten counts were recorded for this clonotype. The chain carries TRBV20-1 and TRBJ2-4; 9 bases are shared with TRBD2. This CDR3 spans 14 amino acids. V was pared by 3 bases and J by 0 bases, with 0 bases of the junction left unmatched. CDR1 is DFQATT, CDR2 SNEGSKA, per germline (reference sequence). Here the CDR3 DNA reads TGCAGTGCTAGTAGCGGGGGAGCCAAAAACATTCAGTACTTC. Its translation is CSASSGGAKNIQYF.

This clonotype was counted ten times or more. The chain links TRBV5-1 to TRBJ1-1; no definite D call. CDR1 and CDR2 from the germline V gene are SGHRS and YFSETQ. Trimming pared 4 bases from V and 4 bases from J, leaving 17 bases between. The CDR3 is 15 residues long. The CDR3 sequence is CASSPSEGVVTEAFF. As DNA, the CDR3 is TGCGCCAGCAGCCCTAGTGAGGGAGTCGTCACTGAAGCTTTCTTT. The whole variable domain, filled in from reference TRBV5-1 and TRBJ1-1, reads KAGVTQTPRYLIKTRGQQVTLSCSPISGHRSVSWYQQTPGQGLQFLFEYFSETQRNKGNFPGRFSGRQFSNSRSEMNVSTLELGDSALYLCASSPSEGVVTEAFFGQGTRLTVV.

Comment on this clonotype: This could be a read error, since a much larger clone is one nucleotide away. The gene calls are TRBV29-1 and TRBJ2-1, with 7 bases identical to TRBD1. Germline V gives CDR1 SQVTM, CDR2 ANQGSEA. The length of the CDR3 is 13 residues. DNA for the CDR3: TGCAGCGTCCGAAAAGGGGGCCAGAATGAGAAGTTCTTC. This sequence encodes CSVRKGGQNEKFF.

This clonotype was observed many times. V is TRBV5-1 and J is TRBJ2-1; the D gene is possibly TRBD1 (5 bases). Trimming took off 1 base at V and 4 bases at J, with 12 bases between the two ends. The CDR3 is 15 amino acids. Looked up from germline, CDR1 is SGHRS and CDR2 is YFSETQ. CDR3 sequence: CASSLRQTSYNEQFF. CDR3 DNA: TGCGCCAGCAGCTTGCGACAGACAAGTTACAATGAGCAGTTCTTC.

This clonotype was seen repeatedly, ten times or more. The chain has TRBV7-6 and TRBJ2-1; the D gene is possibly TRBD2 (6 bases). From germline, CDR1 is SGHVS and CDR2 FNYEAQ. Deletions cut 5 bases from V and 7 bases from J, with 21 bases between. The CDR3 has 16 residues. The CDR3 region is CASSPGAGRYMNEQFF. The CDR3 coding sequence is TGTGCCAGCAGCCCCGGGGCGGGGCGATACATGAATGAGCAGTTCTTC.

In regard to this clonotype: Just one base apart from a much larger clone, this may be a read error. This chain links TRBV7-6 with TRBJ1-4, with TRBD1 matching over 7 bases. After removal of 5 bases from V and 3 bases from J, the junction contained 6 bases not matched to a gene. Germline V gene sequence: CDR1 SGHVS, CDR2 FNYEAQ. The CDR3 extends over 15 amino acids. The CDR3 region has the DNA TGTGCCAGCAGCCAGGGGGTGGGCTCTAATGAAAAACTGTTTTTT. Its translation is CASSQGVGSNEKLFF. Complete variable domain (other parts from reference TRBV7-6 and TRBJ1-4): GAGVSQSPRYKVTKRGQDVALRCDPISGHVSLYWYRQALGQGPEFLTYFNYEAQQDKSGLPNDRFSAERPEGSISTLTIQRTEQRDSAMYRCASSQGVGSNEKLFFGSGTQLSVL.

Ten or more counts support this clonotype. The rearrangement uses TRBV10-1 and TRBJ2-5; 7 bases are a match to TRBD2. Trimming removed 3 bases from V and 1 base from J; junction bases left unmatched: 2. The germline V gene encodes CDR1 WNHNN and CDR2 SYGVQD (reference sequence). The CDR3 length is 14 residues. This CDR3 reads CASSESGGQETQYF. The CDR3 DNA reads as TGCGCCAGCAGTGAATCGGGGGGCCAAGAGACCCAGTACTTC.

This rearrangement joins TRBV7-3 to TRBJ2-1; 7 nucleotides agree with TRBD2. The CDR3 totals 15 residues. Germline V gene data show CDR1 as SGHTA and CDR2 as FQGTGA. Unmatched junction bases numbered 3, after V lost 1 base and J lost 3 bases. CDR3 nucleotides: TGTGCCAGCAGCTTAAAAGCGGGGAGCTACAATGAGCAGTTCTTC. Translated: CASSLKAGSYNEQFF.

As for this clonotype: A much more abundant neighbour one base away suggests this may be a read error. V and J are TRBV2 and TRBJ2-5, with 11 bases fitting TRBD2. Trimming took 5 bases from V and 3 from J; bases not matched to a gene: 8. The CDR3 has 16 amino acids. Germline V CDR1 and CDR2: SNHLY, FYNNEI. The CDR3 nucleotides are TGTGCCAGCAGTAGTGAACTAGCGGGGGTTAAAGAGACCCAGTACTTC. Amino acid sequence: CASSSELAGVKETQYF.

There are many counts of this clonotype. The chain joins TRBV6-1 to TRBJ1-5; tentatively, D is TRBD1 (5 bases). Looked up from germline, CDR1 is MNHNS and CDR2 is SASEGT. The CDR3 sequence is 17 residues long. V was trimmed by 1 base and J by 5 bases, leaving 18 bases between them. The CDR3 nucleotides read TGTGCCAGCAGTGAAGGGCTCCGGGACCGCCCTCATCAGCCCCAGCATTTT. This encodes CASSEGLRDRPHQPQHF.

In this sample, this clonotype turned up many times. V and J are TRBV25-1 and TRBJ2-1; D could derive from TRBD1 or TRBD2 (6 bases each). This CDR3 is 13 amino acids long. The V and J ends lost 1 base and 10 bases respectively, with 11 bases between them. The germline V gene has CDR1 MGHDK and CDR2 SYGVNS. The CDR3 sequence is CASSEFGGGEQFF. The CDR3 DNA is TGTGCCAGCAGTGAATTTGGAGGGGGGGAGCAGTTCTTC.

This clonotype was counted ten times or more. The chain uses TRBV20-1 and TRBJ2-3; the match to TRBD2 covers 12 bases. This CDR3 has 15 residues. The V and J ends lost 5 bases and 0 bases, in that order; junction bases with no gene match: 3. Germline loops: CDR1 DFQATT, CDR2 SNEGSKA (reference sequence). The CDR3 sequence is CSALAGGWSTDTQYF. In DNA, the CDR3 is TGCAGTGCTCTAGCGGGGGGGTGGAGCACAGATACGCAGTATTTT.

This clonotype has ten or more counts. Here the CDR3 DNA reads TGTGCCAGCAGCTACCGGCCAGTTGGAAACACCATATATTTT. Protein product: CASSYRPVGNTIYF. V usage is TRBV7-9 and J usage is TRBJ1-3, with D unresolved. Germline V gene data show CDR1 as SEHNR and CDR2 as FQNEAQ (reference sequence). V shed 4 bases and J shed 3 bases, with 10 bases lying between them. The CDR3 extends over 14 amino acids.

This clonotype was found many times. The chain couples TRBV2 to TRBJ2-1, with D tentatively TRBD1 (6 bases). The CDR3 has 15 residues. CDR1 SNHLY and CDR2 FYNNEI come from the germline V gene. V was shortened by 7 bases and J by 1 base, with 14 bases between the two germline ends. The CDR3 loop is CASNEQGPSYNEQFF. CDR3 in DNA: TGTGCCAGCAACGAACAGGGACCTTCCTACAATGAGCAGTTCTTC.

This clonotype was observed at least ten times. V is TRBV11-2 and J is TRBJ1-1; D ambiguous. Trimming removed 0 bases from V and 2 bases from J, with 10 bases in between. The CDR3 length is 15 residues. Germline CDR1 is SGHAT and CDR2 is FQNNGV. The CDR3 protein is CASSLEPGPNTEAFF. The CDR3 bases are TGTGCCAGCAGCTTAGAGCCGGGTCCCAACACTGAAGCTTTCTTT.